This T cell receptor (beta chain) derives from a study of CD8+ T cells in alopecia areata. Cell sorting was performed on pooled cutaneous lymph node cells with CD4, CD8alpha, NKG2D, NKG2ACE and other markers. Study-wide results and caveats: Shared TCR sequences were less clear between patients than in mice, possibly partly from HLA diversity.

This clone is deemed medium-sized. The antigen is undetermined. Mouse germline and gene names are used. The read ends 3 residues early relative to the CDR3; the germline J gene fills the gap. V dropped 0 bases and J dropped 3 bases, with 9 bases sitting between them. This CDR3 spans 16 amino acids. The V gene's germline CDR1 is NSQYPW and CDR2 LRSPGD (reference sequence). In each case, RNA was isolated and then reverse transcribed into cDNA as the sequencing template. This table comes from immunoSEQ multiplex PCR, and its TCRdb copy is limited to in-frame clones, with some not included. The sample includes 9,800 or so clones, none of them occurring once.

The source of this sequence is a C3H/HeJ mouse with alopecia areata. The mouse strain carries the MHC haplotype H2-k. The sequenced sample consisted of CD8+ T cells sorted from a lymph node. V usage is TRBV1 and J usage is TRBJ1-6; D might be TRBD1 (5 bases). TRBJ1-6 is an open reading frame whose function is uncertain. Incomplete CDR3 DNA: TGCACCTGCAGTGCAGATCGGGGACTCTATAATTCGCCC. The encoded protein is CTCSADRGLYNSP. The complete CDR3 protein is CTCSADRGLYNSPLYF.